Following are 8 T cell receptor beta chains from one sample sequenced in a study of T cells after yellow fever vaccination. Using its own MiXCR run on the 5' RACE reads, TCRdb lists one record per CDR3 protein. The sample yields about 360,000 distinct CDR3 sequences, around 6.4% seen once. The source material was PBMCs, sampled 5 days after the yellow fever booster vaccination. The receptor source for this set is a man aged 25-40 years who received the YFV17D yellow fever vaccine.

The DNA for the CDR3 is TGTGCCAGCAGGGCGAATATCGGAGCGGGGGATGGGGATGAGCAGTTCTTC. Encoded protein: CASRANIGAGDGDEQFF. The chain employs TRBV12-3 or TRBV12-4 and TRBJ2-1; the match to TRBD2 covers 8 bases. V was clipped by 6 bases and J by 8 bases; unmatched bases: 18. The CDR3 length is 17 residues.

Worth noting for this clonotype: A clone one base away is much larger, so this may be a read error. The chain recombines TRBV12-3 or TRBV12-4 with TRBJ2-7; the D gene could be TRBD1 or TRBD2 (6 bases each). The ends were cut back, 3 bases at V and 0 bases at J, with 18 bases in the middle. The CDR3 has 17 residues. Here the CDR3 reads CASSFPTPGGLSYEQYF. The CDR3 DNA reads TGTGCCAGCAGTTTTCCCACCCCCGGGGGCCTCTCCTACGAGCAGTACTTC.

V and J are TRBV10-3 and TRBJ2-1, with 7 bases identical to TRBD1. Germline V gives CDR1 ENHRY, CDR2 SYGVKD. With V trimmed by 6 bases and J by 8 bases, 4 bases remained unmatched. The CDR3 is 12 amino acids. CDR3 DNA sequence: TGTGCCATCAGCCGGGGACAGTATGAGCAGTTCTTC. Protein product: CAISRGQYEQFF.

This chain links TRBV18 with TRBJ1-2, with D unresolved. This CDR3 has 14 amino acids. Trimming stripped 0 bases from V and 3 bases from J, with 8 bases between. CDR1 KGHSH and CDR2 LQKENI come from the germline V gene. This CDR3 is CASSPPESYYGYTF. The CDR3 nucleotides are TGTGCCAGCTCACCACCGGAGAGCTACTATGGCTACACCTTC.

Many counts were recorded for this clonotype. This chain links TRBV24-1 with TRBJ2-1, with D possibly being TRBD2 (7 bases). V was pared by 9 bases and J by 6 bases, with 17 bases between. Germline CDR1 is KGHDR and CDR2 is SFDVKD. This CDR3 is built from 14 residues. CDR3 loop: CATRGEGVGNEQFF. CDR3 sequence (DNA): TGTGCCACCCGCGGGGAGGGGGTGGGCAATGAGCAGTTCTTC.

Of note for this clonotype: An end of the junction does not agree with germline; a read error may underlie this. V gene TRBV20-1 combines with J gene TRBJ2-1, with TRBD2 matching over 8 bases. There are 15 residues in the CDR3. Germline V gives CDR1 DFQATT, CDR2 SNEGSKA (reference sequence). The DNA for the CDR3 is TGCAGTGCTAACTTGGCGGGAGGCTCCTACAATAAGCAGTTCTTC. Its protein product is CSANLAGGSYNKQFF.

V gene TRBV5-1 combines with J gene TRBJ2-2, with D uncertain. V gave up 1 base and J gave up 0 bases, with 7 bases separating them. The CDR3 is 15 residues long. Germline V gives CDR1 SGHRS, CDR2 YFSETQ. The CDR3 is CASSLPGPNTGELFF. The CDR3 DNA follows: TGCGCCAGCAGCTTGCCGGGCCCGAACACCGGGGAGCTGTTTTTT.

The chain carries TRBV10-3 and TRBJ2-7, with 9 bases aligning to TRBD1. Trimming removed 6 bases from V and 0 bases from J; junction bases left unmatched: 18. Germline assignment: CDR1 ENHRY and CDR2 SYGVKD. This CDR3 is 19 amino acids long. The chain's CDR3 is CAISTLGTGLPESSYEQYF. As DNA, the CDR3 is TGTGCCATCAGCACCCTCGGGACAGGGCTCCCAGAGAGCTCCTACGAGCAGTACTTC.